This T cell receptor beta chain originates from a study of blood T cell repertoires in COVID-19. About the study: Sites across the United States, Italy and Spain contributed samples from acute and convalescent COVID-19. The cDNA or gDNA used as material had been derived from T cells, B-cell-depleted T cells, or PBMCs.

The CDR3 is made up of 15 amino acids. Losses at the gene ends were 2 bases for V and 8 bases for J; bases not matched to a gene: 6. From germline, CDR1 is LNHDA and CDR2 SQIVND (reference sequence). Authors' data handling: Estimation of nucleated cell counts relied on the amplification of reference gene primers. Clones were read by immunoSEQ multiplex PCR, and TCRdb kept only the in-frame ones, dropping some. D and trimming were read from the DNA, whereas the V and J calls and clone size are those reported in that table. The table shows approximately 260,000 clones, with roughly 80% occurring only once.

This TCR derives from a woman older than 75 with acute or convalescent COVID-19. The rearrangement links TRBV19 to TRBJ1-2, with 12 bases matching TRBD1. Specimen: peripheral blood. The CDR3, as DNA: TGTGCCAGTAGTATACGGGGGACAGGGGGCAGGGGCTACACCTTC. Protein sequence: CASSIRGTGGRGYTF.